The sample holds a few counts of the clone carrying this T cell receptor (beta chain). Its antigen is unidentified. The germline V gene encodes CDR1 SGHAT and CDR2 FQNNGV. V was cut by 1 base and J by 6 bases, with 7 bases left in between. The CDR3 covers 12 residues. This sample is drawn from a study of beta chain features in type 1 diabetes. Points from the study as a whole: Any HLA-type effect on TCRB rearrangement remained unresolved here. A moderate, significant TCRB CDR3 shortening appeared in type 1 diabetes across four CD4+ subsets.

What was sequenced were expressed TCRB transcripts, since all of the isolated RNA had been reverse transcribed. Measured with immunoSEQ multiplex PCR; TCRdb has only the in-frame clones, and not every one. The sample includes roughly 290,000 clones, 14% to 15% seen only once; the top ten take about 0.014%. V is TRBV11-2 and J is TRBJ2-7; D unclear. This clonotype was obtained from a man aged 18-30 years with type 1 diabetes. The sequencing input was naive CD4+ T cells from blood. Written as DNA, the CDR3 is TGTGCCAGCAGCTTAGTGGTGAGCGAGCAGTACTTC. Translated, it gives CASSLVVSEQYF.